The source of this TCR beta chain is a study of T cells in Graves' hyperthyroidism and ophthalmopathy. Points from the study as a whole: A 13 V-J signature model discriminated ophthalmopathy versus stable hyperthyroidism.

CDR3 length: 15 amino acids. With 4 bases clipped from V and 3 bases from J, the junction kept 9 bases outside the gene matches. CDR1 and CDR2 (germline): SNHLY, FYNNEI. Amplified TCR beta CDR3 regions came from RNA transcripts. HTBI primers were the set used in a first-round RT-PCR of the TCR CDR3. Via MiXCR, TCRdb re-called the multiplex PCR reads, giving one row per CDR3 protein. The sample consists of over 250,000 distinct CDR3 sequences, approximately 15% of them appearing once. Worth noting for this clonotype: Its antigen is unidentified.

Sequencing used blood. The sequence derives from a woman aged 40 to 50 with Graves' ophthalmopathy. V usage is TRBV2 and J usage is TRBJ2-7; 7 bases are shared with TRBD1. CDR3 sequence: CASSADRNEIYEQYF. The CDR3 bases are TGTGCCAGCAGTGCGGACAGGAATGAAATCTACGAGCAGTACTTC.